This TCR beta chain was recovered during a study of HIV-infected patients and healthy controls. The wider study: After three months of therapy, CD4 counts rose modestly but significantly in 14 of 16 patients. Study-wide results and limits: Eight alpha and eight beta V genes differed significantly in mean usage between HIV-infected patients and controls.

Trimming removed 4 bases at V and 10 bases at J, with 17 bases between. This CDR3 has 13 residues. The germline V gene encodes CDR1 GTSNPN and CDR2 SVGIG (reference sequence). All unsorted peripheral T cells were captured because whole blood was used without fractionation. Alpha and beta constant-region primers primed reverse transcription of 400 to 650 ng RNA. Separate chain-specific third strand synthesis with multiplexing indices produced the alpha and beta libraries. From the 5' RACE reads, TCRdb called clonotypes with MiXCR, one entry per CDR3 protein. The sample records more than 9,000 distinct CDR3 sequences, about 10% being singletons. There are many counts of this clonotype. The antigen remains undetermined.

This rearrangement joins TRBV30 to TRBJ2-1; TRBD1 is a possible D gene (6 bases). The specimen comprised blood, sampled before antiretroviral therapy. This receptor was obtained from an adult with HIV infection. The donor label of this sample is uncertain. The CDR3 loop reads CAWTTAGQGEQFF. CDR3 in DNA: TGTGCCTGGACCACCGCCGGTCAGGGGGAGCAGTTCTTC.